The 15 T cell receptor beta chains reported below all come from one sample, sequenced in a study of spatial heterogeneity in lung cancer. Described time point: sample taken at primary tumor resection. MiXCR was run by TCRdb on the 5' RACE reads, yielding one entry per CDR3 protein. This table has approximately 66,000 distinct CDR3 sequences, 6.3% appearing once. This specimen was PBMCs, taken at surgery. These receptors were obtained from a female donor with early-stage non-small cell lung cancer.

This clonotype has ten or more counts. The CDR3 coding sequence is TGTGCCAGCAGTTTACTGGGGGGTTCCTACAATGAGCAGTTCTTC. This codes for CASSLLGGSYNEQFF. The chain is built from TRBV12-3 or TRBV12-4 and TRBJ2-1; perhaps TRBD2 as D (6 bases). The CDR3 is 15 amino acids. With 2 bases removed from V and 1 base from J, the gap between germline ends came to 9 bases.

On this clonotype itself: This may be a read error: a much more frequent sequence differs by one nucleotide. The chain joins TRBV5-6 to TRBJ1-5, with D unresolved. CDR3 length: 12 residues. Trimming stripped 0 bases from V and 7 bases from J, with 5 bases between. Germline CDR1 SGHDT, CDR2 YYEEEE. As DNA, the CDR3 is TGTGCCAGCAGCTTGGGGGCCCAGCCCCAGCATTTT. Protein sequence: CASSLGAQPQHF.

This clonotype has a handful of counts. The chain recombines TRBV7-8 with TRBJ2-1; D is possibly TRBD2 (6 bases). V lost 1 base and J lost 2, with 9 bases in between. CDR3 length: 15 amino acids. Germline lookup yields CDR1 SGHVS and CDR2 FQNEAQ. The CDR3 loop reads CASSLDGGAYNEQFF. The CDR3 nucleotides read TGTGCCAGCAGCTTAGACGGCGGGGCCTACAATGAGCAGTTCTTC.

This clonotype showed up many times. This sequence joins TRBV11-2 and TRBJ1-6, with 7 bases that match TRBD1. V lost 5 bases and J lost 7; bases outside the gene matches: 14. The CDR3 sequence is 17 residues long. The germline gives CDR1 SGHAT, CDR2 FQNNGV. For the CDR3, the DNA is TGTGCCAGCAGCCCTAGAGGTGGGGGACAGACGAATTCACCCCTCCACTTT. Protein product: CASSPRGGGQTNSPLHF.

This clonotype was seen many times. J is TRBJ2-3 and V is TRBV15; D gene ambiguous. The CDR3 consists of 12 residues. CDR1 LNHNV and CDR2 YYDKDF come from the germline V gene (reference sequence). Trimming removed 0 bases from V and 8 bases from J, with 6 bases in between. DNA for the CDR3: TGTGCCACCAGCAGAGATCGAGGTACGCAGTATTTT. Translation: CATSRDRGTQYF.

This clonotype came up many times. The chain uses TRBV12-3 or TRBV12-4 and TRBJ2-7; D not resolved. V was cut by 3 bases and J by 3 bases, with 9 bases left in between. This CDR3 contains 13 residues. The CDR3 DNA reads TGTGCCAGCAGTTTGGGCACAGTCTACGAGCAGTACTTC. Residues: CASSLGTVYEQYF.

This clonotype was seen ten or more times. The gene calls are TRBV5-6 and TRBJ1-2; no definite D call. The CDR3 runs 14 residues. CDR1 and CDR2 from the germline V gene are SGHDT and YYEEEE. Trimming left V 2 bases short and J 0 bases short, with 8 bases between. The CDR3 DNA sequence: TGTGCCAGCAGCTTAGGAGCATCTAACTATGGCTACACCTTC. It is translated as CASSLGASNYGYTF.

This clonotype has ten or more counts. The chain combines TRBV5-1 with TRBJ2-3; D is unclear. This CDR3 is built from 14 residues. Per the germline V gene, CDR1 is SGHRS and CDR2 is YFSETQ. Trimming took off 4 bases at V and 4 bases at J, with 13 bases between the two ends. The CDR3 is CASSTPGGPDTQYF. The DNA of the CDR3 is TGCGCCAGCAGCACACCGGGTGGGCCAGATACGCAGTATTTT.

The CDR3 here is CASSLQFSPLHF. Written as DNA, the CDR3 is TGTGCCAGCAGTTTACAGTTTTCACCCCTCCACTTT. J is TRBJ1-6 and V is TRBV28, with D uncertain. V lost 2 bases, J lost 9 bases, and 5 bases lay in between. The CDR3 has 12 amino acids. Looked up from germline, CDR1 is MDHEN and CDR2 is SYDVKM.

This clonotype was counted at least ten times. The chain has TRBV28 and TRBJ2-1; possible D gene TRBD1, 5 bases. This CDR3 comprises 12 residues. V lost 3 bases, J lost 10 bases, and 10 bases lay in between. CDR1 and CDR2 (germline): MDHEN, SYDVKM. CDR3 nucleotide sequence: TGTGCCAGCAGTTTGGGCCCAGGGGAGCAGTTCTTC. As protein: CASSLGPGEQFF.

The CDR3 DNA is TGCAGCGCTGGCGGAAGGCAAGAGACCCAGTACTTC. As protein: CSAGGRQETQYF. The chain employs TRBV29-1 and TRBJ2-5; D remains ambiguous. V lost 7 bases and J 2 bases, leaving 11 bases between the germline ends. Germline lookup yields CDR1 SQVTM and CDR2 ANQGSEA. This CDR3 spans 12 amino acids. Full variable domain (rest looked up from reference TRBV29-1 and TRBJ2-5): SAVISQKPSRDICQRGTSLTIQCQVDSQVTMMFWYRQQPGQSLTLIATANQGSEATYESGFVIDKFPISRPNLTFSTLTVSNMSPEDSSIYLCSAGGRQETQYFGPGTRLLVL.

This clonotype was seen only a few times. The rearrangement links TRBV5-1 to TRBJ2-5; perhaps D is TRBD1 or TRBD2 (5 bases each). The V gene lost 0 bases and the J gene lost 5 bases, with 11 bases spanning the gap. This CDR3 is built from 14 residues. Germline values: CDR1 SGHRS, CDR2 YFSETQ. The CDR3 sequence: CASSLAGRTETQYF. DNA of the CDR3: TGCGCCAGCAGCTTGGCGGGGCGCACGGAGACCCAGTACTTC.

This clonotype was recorded at least ten times. CDR3 nucleotides: TGTGCCAGCAGTTTATCCGTAGCGGGGGGGCCCCCAGATACGCAGTATTTT. Protein: CASSLSVAGGPPDTQYF. This chain connects TRBV27 to TRBJ2-3; 11 bases fit TRBD2. Trimming took 0 bases from V and 4 from J; bases not matched to a gene: 6. The CDR3 length is 17 residues. The germline CDR1 and CDR2 sequences are MNHEY and SMNVEV (reference sequence).

This clonotype was seen repeatedly, ten times or more. The V call is TRBV10-3, the J call TRBJ2-5; TRBD2 is a possible D gene (6 bases). V gave up 6 bases and J gave up 5 bases, with 10 bases separating them. Germline V lookup: CDR1 ENHRY, CDR2 SYGVKD. This CDR3 is 12 amino acids long. The CDR3 region has the DNA TGTGCCATCAGCGAAGGAGGGGAGACCCAGTACTTC. Translating gives CAISEGGETQYF.

CDR3 DNA sequence: TGTGCCAGCAGTCCTCATTCCGTAACGGAAGGCTACACCTTC. Its protein product is CASSPHSVTEGYTF. The chain is built from TRBV25-1 and TRBJ1-2; D unclear. Germline V gene data show CDR1 as MGHDK and CDR2 as SYGVNS. The CDR3 has 14 residues. The V gene lost 5 bases and the J gene lost 8 bases, with 18 bases spanning the gap.